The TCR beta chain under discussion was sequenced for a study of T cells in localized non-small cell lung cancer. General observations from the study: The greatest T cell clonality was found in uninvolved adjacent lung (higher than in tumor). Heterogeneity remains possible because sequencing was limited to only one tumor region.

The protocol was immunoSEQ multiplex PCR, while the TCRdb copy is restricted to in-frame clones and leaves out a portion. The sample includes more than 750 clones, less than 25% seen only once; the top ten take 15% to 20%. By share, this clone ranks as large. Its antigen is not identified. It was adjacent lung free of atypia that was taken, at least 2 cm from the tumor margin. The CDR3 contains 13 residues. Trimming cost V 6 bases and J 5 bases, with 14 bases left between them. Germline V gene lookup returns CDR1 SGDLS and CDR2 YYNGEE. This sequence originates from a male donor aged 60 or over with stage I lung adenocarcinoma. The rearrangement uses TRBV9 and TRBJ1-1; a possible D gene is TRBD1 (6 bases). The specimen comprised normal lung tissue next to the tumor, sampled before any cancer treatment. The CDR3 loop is CASTPGDGTEAFF. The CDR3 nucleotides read TGTGCCAGCACCCCAGGGGATGGGACTGAAGCTTTCTTT.